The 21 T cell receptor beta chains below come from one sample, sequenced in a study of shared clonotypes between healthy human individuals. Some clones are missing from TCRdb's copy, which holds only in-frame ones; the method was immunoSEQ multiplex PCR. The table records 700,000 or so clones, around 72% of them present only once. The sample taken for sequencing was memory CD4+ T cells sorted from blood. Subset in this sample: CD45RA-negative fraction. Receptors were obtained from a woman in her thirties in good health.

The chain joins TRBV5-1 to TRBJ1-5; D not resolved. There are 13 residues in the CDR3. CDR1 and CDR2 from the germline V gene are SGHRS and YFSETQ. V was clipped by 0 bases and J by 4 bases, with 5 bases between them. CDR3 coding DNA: TGCGCCAGCAGCTTGGACACTAATCAGCCCCAGCATTTT. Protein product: CASSLDTNQPQHF.

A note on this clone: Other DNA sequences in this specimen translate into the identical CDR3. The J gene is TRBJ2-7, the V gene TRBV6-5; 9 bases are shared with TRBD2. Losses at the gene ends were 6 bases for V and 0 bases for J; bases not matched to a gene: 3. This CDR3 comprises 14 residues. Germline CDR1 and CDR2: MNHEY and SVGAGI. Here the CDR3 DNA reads TGTGCCAGCAGGCCGGGACTAGCCTCCTACGAGCAGTACTTC. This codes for CASRPGLASYEQYF.

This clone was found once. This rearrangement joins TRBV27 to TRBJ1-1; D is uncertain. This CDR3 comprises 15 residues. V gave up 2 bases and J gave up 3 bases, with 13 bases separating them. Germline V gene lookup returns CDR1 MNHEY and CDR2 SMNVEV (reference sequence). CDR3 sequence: CASSLLGYGYTEAFF. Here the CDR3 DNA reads TGTGCCAGCAGTTTACTGGGGTATGGTTACACTGAAGCTTTCTTT.

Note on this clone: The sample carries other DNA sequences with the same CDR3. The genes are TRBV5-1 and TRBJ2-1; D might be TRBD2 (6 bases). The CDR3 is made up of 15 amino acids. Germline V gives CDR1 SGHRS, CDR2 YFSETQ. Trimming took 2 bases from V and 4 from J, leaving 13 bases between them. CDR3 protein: CASSFSSGGYNEQFF. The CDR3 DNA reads TGCGCCAGCAGCTTTAGTAGCGGAGGGTACAATGAGCAGTTCTTC. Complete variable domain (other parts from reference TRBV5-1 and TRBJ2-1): KAGVTQTPRYLIKTRGQQVTLSCSPISGHRSVSWYQQTPGQGLQFLFEYFSETQRNKGNFPGRFSGRQFSNSRSEMNVSTLELGDSALYLCASSFSSGGYNEQFFGPGTRLTVL.

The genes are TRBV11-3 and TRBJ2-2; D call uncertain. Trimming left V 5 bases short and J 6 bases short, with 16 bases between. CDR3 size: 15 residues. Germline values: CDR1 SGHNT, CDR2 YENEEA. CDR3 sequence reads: CASSPSVAIAGELFF. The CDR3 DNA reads TGTGCCAGCAGCCCCTCGGTTGCGATTGCCGGGGAGCTGTTTTTT. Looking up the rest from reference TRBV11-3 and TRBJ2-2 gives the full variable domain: EAGVVQSPRYKIIEKKQPVAFWCNPISGHNTLYWYLQNLGQGPELLIRYENEEAVDDSQLPKDRFSAERLKGVDSTLKIQPAELGDSAVYLCASSPSVAIAGELFFGEGSRLTVL.

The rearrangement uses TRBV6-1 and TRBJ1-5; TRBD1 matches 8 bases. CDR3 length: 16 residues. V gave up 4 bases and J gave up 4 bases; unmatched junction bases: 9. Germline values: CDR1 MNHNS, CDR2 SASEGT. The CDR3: CASSGGRTGNNQPQHF. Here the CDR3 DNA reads TGTGCCAGCAGTGGGGGGCGGACAGGGAATAATCAGCCCCAGCATTTT.

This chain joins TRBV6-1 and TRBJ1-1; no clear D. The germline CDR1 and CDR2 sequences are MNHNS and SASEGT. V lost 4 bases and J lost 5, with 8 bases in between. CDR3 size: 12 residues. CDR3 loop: CASSVRQTEAFF. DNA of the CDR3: TGTGCCAGCAGTGTTCGACAAACTGAAGCTTTCTTT.

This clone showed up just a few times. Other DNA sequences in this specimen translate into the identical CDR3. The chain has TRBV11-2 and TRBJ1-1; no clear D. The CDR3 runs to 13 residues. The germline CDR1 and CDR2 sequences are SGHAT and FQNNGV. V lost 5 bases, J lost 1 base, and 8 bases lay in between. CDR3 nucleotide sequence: TGTGCCAGCAGCACCCAGCGGAACACTGAAGCTTTCTTT. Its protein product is CASSTQRNTEAFF.

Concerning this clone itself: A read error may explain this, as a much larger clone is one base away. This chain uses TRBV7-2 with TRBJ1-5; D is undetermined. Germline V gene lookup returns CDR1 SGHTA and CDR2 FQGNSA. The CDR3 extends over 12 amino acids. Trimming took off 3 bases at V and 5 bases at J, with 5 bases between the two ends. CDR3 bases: TGTGCCAGCAGCTTCCCGCATCAGCCCCAGCATTTT. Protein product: CASSFPHQPQHF.

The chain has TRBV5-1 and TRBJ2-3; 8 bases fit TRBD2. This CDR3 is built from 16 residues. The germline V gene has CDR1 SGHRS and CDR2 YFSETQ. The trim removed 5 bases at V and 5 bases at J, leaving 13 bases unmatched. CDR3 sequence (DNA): TGCGCCAGCAGGAAGGAAGTAGGCGGGAGGTTAGATACGCAGTATTTT. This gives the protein CASRKEVGGRLDTQYF.

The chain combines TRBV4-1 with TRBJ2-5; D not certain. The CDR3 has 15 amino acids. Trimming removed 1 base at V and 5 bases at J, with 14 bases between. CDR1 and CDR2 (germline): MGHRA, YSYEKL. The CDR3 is CASSQGVNSLETQYF. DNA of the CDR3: TGCGCCAGCAGCCAAGGGGTAAACAGCTTGGAGACCCAGTACTTC.

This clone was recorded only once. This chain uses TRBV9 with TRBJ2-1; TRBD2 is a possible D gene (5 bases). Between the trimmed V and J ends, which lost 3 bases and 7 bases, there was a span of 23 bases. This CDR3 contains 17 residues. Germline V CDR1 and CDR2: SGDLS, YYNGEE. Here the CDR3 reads CASSGPEVASRTNEQFF. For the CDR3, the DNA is TGTGCCAGCAGCGGCCCTGAAGTGGCTAGCCGAACGAATGAGCAGTTCTTC.

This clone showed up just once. The CDR3 loop reads CASSIRTGNTEAFF. CDR3 bases: TGTGCCAGCAGTATCCGGACAGGGAATACTGAAGCTTTCTTT. The chain is built from TRBV27 and TRBJ1-1; 8 bases line up with TRBD1. This CDR3 comprises 14 residues. V lost 5 bases and J lost 5; bases outside the gene matches: 7. The germline gives CDR1 MNHEY, CDR2 SMNVEV (reference sequence).

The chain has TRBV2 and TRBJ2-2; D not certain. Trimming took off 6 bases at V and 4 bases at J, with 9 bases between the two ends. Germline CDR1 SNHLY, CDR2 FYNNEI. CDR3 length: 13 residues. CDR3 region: CASRSEFTGELFF. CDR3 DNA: TGTGCCAGCAGATCGGAGTTCACCGGGGAGCTGTTTTTT.

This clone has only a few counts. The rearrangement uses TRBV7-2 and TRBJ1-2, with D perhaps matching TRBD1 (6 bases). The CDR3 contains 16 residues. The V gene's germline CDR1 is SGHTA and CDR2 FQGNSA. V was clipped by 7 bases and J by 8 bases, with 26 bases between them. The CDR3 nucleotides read TGTGCCAGCACCCGGGGAGGGACCCTCAAGGGGGAAGGCTACACCTTC. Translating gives CASTRGGTLKGEGYTF.

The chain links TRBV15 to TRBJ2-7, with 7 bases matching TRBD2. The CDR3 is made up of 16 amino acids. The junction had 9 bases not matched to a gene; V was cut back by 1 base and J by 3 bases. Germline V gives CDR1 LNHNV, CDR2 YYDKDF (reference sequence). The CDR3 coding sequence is TGTGCCACCAGCAGAGTGTTAAAGCGGGACCACTACGAGCAGTACTTC. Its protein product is CATSRVLKRDHYEQYF.

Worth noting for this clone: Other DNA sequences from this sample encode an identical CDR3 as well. The CDR3: CASSLSSGSYNEQFF. The DNA of the CDR3 is TGCGCCAGCAGCTTGAGTAGCGGTTCCTACAATGAGCAGTTCTTC. The chain combines TRBV5-1 with TRBJ2-1; possibly TRBD2 for D (6 bases). The CDR3 is 15 residues long. CDR1 and CDR2 (germline): SGHRS, YFSETQ. The V end lost 1 base, the J end lost 1 base, and 9 bases lay between the germline ends. Full variable domain (remainder filled in from reference TRBV5-1 and TRBJ2-1): KAGVTQTPRYLIKTRGQQVTLSCSPISGHRSVSWYQQTPGQGLQFLFEYFSETQRNKGNFPGRFSGRQFSNSRSEMNVSTLELGDSALYLCASSLSSGSYNEQFFGPGTRLTVL.

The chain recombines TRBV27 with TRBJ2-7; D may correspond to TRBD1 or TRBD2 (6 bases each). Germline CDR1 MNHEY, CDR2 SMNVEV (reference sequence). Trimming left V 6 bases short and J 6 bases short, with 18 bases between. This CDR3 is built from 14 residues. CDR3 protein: CASRTGGAASEQYF. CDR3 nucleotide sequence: TGTGCCAGCAGGACCGGGGGCGCGGCCAGCGAGCAGTACTTC.

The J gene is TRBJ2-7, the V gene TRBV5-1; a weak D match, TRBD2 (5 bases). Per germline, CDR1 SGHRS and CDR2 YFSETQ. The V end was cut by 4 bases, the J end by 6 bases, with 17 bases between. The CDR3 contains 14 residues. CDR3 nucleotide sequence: TGCGCCAGCAGCCCGGACTGGGATTGGGGCGAGCAGTACTTC. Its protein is CASSPDWDWGEQYF. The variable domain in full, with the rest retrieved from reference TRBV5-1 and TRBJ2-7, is KAGVTQTPRYLIKTRGQQVTLSCSPISGHRSVSWYQQTPGQGLQFLFEYFSETQRNKGNFPGRFSGRQFSNSRSEMNVSTLELGDSALYLCASSPDWDWGEQYFGPGTRLTVT.

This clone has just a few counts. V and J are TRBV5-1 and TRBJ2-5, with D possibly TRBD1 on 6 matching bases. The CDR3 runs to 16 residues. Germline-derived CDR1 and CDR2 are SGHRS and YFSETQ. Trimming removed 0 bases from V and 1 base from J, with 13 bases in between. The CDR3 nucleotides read TGCGCCAGCAGCTTGGGGATTGGGGGCTCCCAAGAGACCCAGTACTTC. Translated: CASSLGIGGSQETQYF.

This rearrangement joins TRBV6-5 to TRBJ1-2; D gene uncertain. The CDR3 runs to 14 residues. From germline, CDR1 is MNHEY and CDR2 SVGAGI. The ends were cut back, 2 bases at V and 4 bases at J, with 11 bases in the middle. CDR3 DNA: TGTGCCAGCAGTTACGCGGGCATTAGCTATGGCTACACCTTC. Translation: CASSYAGISYGYTF.